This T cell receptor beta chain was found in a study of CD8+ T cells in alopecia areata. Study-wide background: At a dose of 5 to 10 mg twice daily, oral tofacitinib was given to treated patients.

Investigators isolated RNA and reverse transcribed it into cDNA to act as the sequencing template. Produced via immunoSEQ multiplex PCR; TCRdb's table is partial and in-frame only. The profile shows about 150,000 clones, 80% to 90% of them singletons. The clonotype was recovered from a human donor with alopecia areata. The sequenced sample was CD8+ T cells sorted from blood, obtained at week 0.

The DNA for the CDR3 is TGTGCCAGCAGTCCAGGACAGGGTATCGACGAGCAGTACTTC. Its protein product is CASSPGQGIDEQYF. The rearrangement links TRBV27 to TRBJ2-7; the match to TRBD1 covers 8 bases. V lost 5 bases and J lost 5; bases outside the gene matches: 8. The CDR3 sequence is 14 residues long. From germline, CDR1 is MNHEY and CDR2 SMNVEV (reference sequence).